The 24 T cell receptor beta chains below all came from one sample that was sequenced in a study of response to subunit inactivated influenza vaccine. TCRdb called the RT-PCR reads again in MiXCR, with one record for every CDR3 protein. The sample contains more than 550,000 distinct CDR3 sequences, about 10% of which appear only once. The source material was PBMCs from blood, sampled on the day of vaccination. The receptors originated from a man in his fifties or sixties who received an inactivated influenza vaccine.

This chain joins TRBV28 and TRBJ1-5; the D gene is possibly TRBD1 (5 bases). Germline-derived CDR1 and CDR2 are MDHEN and SYDVKM. V was trimmed by 6 bases and J by 5 bases, leaving 17 bases between them. The CDR3 has 15 amino acids. The CDR3 is CASRLDKGQDQPQHF. The CDR3 bases are TGTGCCAGCAGACTGGACAAGGGGCAGGATCAGCCCCAGCATTTT.

This clonotype was found many times. CDR3 coding DNA: TGCAGTGCTAGACGGGCCGGGACGGAATATGGCTACACCTTC. Translated: CSARRAGTEYGYTF. The chain combines TRBV20-1 with TRBJ1-2; perhaps TRBD1 as D (5 bases). Trimming pared 2 bases from V and 5 bases from J, leaving 15 bases between. The CDR3 extends over 14 amino acids. Germline lookup yields CDR1 DFQATT and CDR2 SNEGSKA (reference sequence).

Only a few counts were recorded for this clonotype. This rearrangement joins TRBV29-1 to TRBJ2-6; D tentatively fits TRBD1 or TRBD2 (5 bases each). Germline CDR1 and CDR2: SQVTM and ANQGSEA. Trimming shortened V by 5 bases and J by 2 bases, and 13 bases separated the two germline ends. The length of the CDR3 is 15 residues. DNA for the CDR3: TGCAGCGTTTGGGACGGGGCGGCTGGGGCCAACGTCCTGACTTTC. It encodes CSVWDGAAGANVLTF.

The V call is TRBV29-1, the J call TRBJ2-1; D is uncertain. The CDR3 has 14 residues. From germline, CDR1 is SQVTM and CDR2 ANQGSEA. Trimming pared 8 bases from V and 5 bases from J, leaving 19 bases between. CDR3 in amino acids: CSTPPSGSDNEQFF. The CDR3 bases are TGCAGCACCCCGCCTAGTGGGTCGGACAATGAGCAGTTCTTC.

This clonotype was found a few times. The chain has TRBV7-2 and TRBJ2-3, with TRBD1 matching 9 bases. CDR1 is SGHTA, CDR2 FQGNSA, per germline. This CDR3 contains 16 residues. The V and J ends lost 2 bases and 2 bases, in that order; junction bases with no gene match: 5. CDR3: CASSLSGQGNTDTQYF. The CDR3 DNA follows: TGTGCCAGCAGCTTATCGGGACAGGGAAACACAGATACGCAGTATTTT. The full variable domain, its missing parts supplied by reference TRBV7-2 and TRBJ2-3, is GAGVSQSPSNKVTEKGKDVELRCDPISGHTALYWYRQSLGQGLEFLIYFQGNSAPDKSGLPSDRFSAERTGGSVSTLTIQRTQQEDSAVYLCASSLSGQGNTDTQYFGPGTRLTVL.

Turning to this clonotype: This clone may be a read error of a much larger clone one base away. The V and J genes are TRBV11-2 and TRBJ2-1, with 13 bases lining up with TRBD2. The CDR3 totals 19 residues. Germline CDR1 SGHAT, CDR2 FQNNGV. The CDR3 DNA reads TGTTCCAGCAGCTTATCTCTGGGACTAGCGGGGAGCTCCTACAATGAGCAGTTCTTC. Residues: CSSSLSLGLAGSSYNEQFF.

V is TRBV6-2 or TRBV6-3 and J is TRBJ2-7, with 7 bases identical to TRBD1. The CDR3 loop spans 15 amino acids. Germline trimming cut 7 bases from V and 6 bases from J; bases unmatched to any gene: 15. CDR1 and CDR2 from the germline V gene are MNHEY and SVGEGT. The CDR3, as DNA: TGTGCCAGCACGACAGGGTTTTCATCGAGGGCCGAGCAGTACTTC. It codes for CASTTGFSSRAEQYF.

The chain is built from TRBV5-1 and TRBJ2-1; 7 bases agree with TRBD2. Germline V gives CDR1 SGHRS, CDR2 YFSETQ. V lost 0 bases and J lost 4; bases outside the gene matches: 4. The length of the CDR3 is 15 residues. CDR3 nucleotides: TGCGCCAGCAGCTTGGACAGCGGGGCATACAATGAGCAGTTCTTC. This encodes CASSLDSGAYNEQFF. Using reference TRBV5-1 and TRBJ2-1 for the parts outside the CDR3, the full variable domain is KAGVTQTPRYLIKTRGQQVTLSCSPISGHRSVSWYQQTPGQGLQFLFEYFSETQRNKGNFPGRFSGRQFSNSRSEMNVSTLELGDSALYLCASSLDSGAYNEQFFGPGTRLTVL.

This clonotype was seen at least ten times. The chain joins TRBV25-1 to TRBJ2-3, with unresolved D. This CDR3 has 12 amino acids. CDR1 MGHDK and CDR2 SYGVNS come from the germline V gene. V was clipped by 3 bases and J by 2 bases, with 3 bases between them. CDR3 nucleotide sequence: TGTGCCAGCAGTGATCCCACAGATACGCAGTATTTT. Amino acid sequence: CASSDPTDTQYF. Variable domain in full (rest from reference TRBV25-1 and TRBJ2-3): EADIYQTPRYLVIGTGKKITLECSQTMGHDKMYWYQQDPGMELHLIHYSYGVNSTEKGDLSSESTVSRIRTEHFPLTLESARPSHTSQYLCASSDPTDTQYFGPGTRLTVL.

This clonotype was observed a single time. The chain joins TRBV19 to TRBJ2-1; D not certain. The CDR3 is made up of 15 amino acids. Germline values: CDR1 LNHDA, CDR2 SQIVND (reference sequence). With 3 bases removed from V and 7 bases from J, the gap between germline ends came to 16 bases. The CDR3 sequence: CASSISSSLGNEQFF. CDR3 bases: TGTGCCAGTAGTATCTCGAGCAGCCTTGGAAATGAGCAGTTCTTC.

This clonotype appeared a few times. The chain recombines TRBV5-6 with TRBJ1-1, with D uncertain. CDR3 length: 14 residues. The germline CDR1 and CDR2 sequences are SGHDT and YYEEEE. V was cut by 4 bases and J by 0 bases, with 10 bases left in between. The CDR3 coding sequence is TGTGCCAGCAGCCCCAGAATGTTGAACACTGAAGCTTTCTTT. Its protein is CASSPRMLNTEAFF.

Many counts were recorded for this clonotype. V gene TRBV29-1 combines with J gene TRBJ2-1; 11 bases fit TRBD2. The germline gives CDR1 SQVTM, CDR2 ANQGSEA. The CDR3 runs 13 residues. Trimming cost V 6 bases and J 4 bases; bases outside gene matches: 2. The CDR3 sequence is CSVRLAGYNEQFF. The DNA for the CDR3 is TGCAGCGTCCGACTAGCGGGGTACAATGAGCAGTTCTTC.

The CDR3 sequence is CSAPPVSSGNHNEQFF. The DNA of the CDR3 is TGCAGTGCTCCCCCGGTCAGTAGCGGGAACCACAATGAGCAGTTCTTC. The chain links TRBV20-1 to TRBJ2-1; 8 bases map to TRBD2. The CDR3 consists of 16 residues. CDR1 and CDR2 (germline): DFQATT, SNEGSKA (reference sequence). The V gene end was trimmed by 5 bases and the J gene end by 5 bases; junction bases not matched to a gene: 14.

This chain uses TRBV5-1 with TRBJ1-5, with D uncertain. Per germline, CDR1 SGHRS and CDR2 YFSETQ. Trimming took off 0 bases at V and 7 bases at J, with 8 bases between the two ends. CDR3 length: 13 amino acids. CDR3 DNA: TGCGCCAGCAGCTTGGCCGGTCAACAGCCCCAGCATTTT. Translation gives CASSLAGQQPQHF.

V is TRBV20-1 and J is TRBJ2-7; TRBD1 might be the D (6 bases). V gave up 0 bases and J gave up 3 bases, with 12 bases separating them. Germline V gene lookup returns CDR1 DFQATT and CDR2 SNEGSKA (reference sequence). The CDR3 loop spans 14 amino acids. CDR3 DNA sequence: TGCAGTGCTAGAGATCGGCAGGGGAACTACGAGCAGTACTTC. Translated, it gives CSARDRQGNYEQYF.

The rearrangement links TRBV9 to TRBJ2-1, with TRBD2 as a possible D gene (6 bases). Germline V gene lookup returns CDR1 SGDLS and CDR2 YYNGEE. The CDR3 loop spans 16 amino acids. V was trimmed by 0 bases and J by 3 bases, leaving 13 bases between them. The CDR3 here is CASSVGTGAGYNEQFF. The CDR3 DNA sequence: TGTGCCAGCAGCGTAGGAACGGGAGCGGGCTACAATGAGCAGTTCTTC. The entire variable domain, with the rest obtained from reference TRBV9 and TRBJ2-1, is as follows: DSGVTQTPKHLITATGQRVTLRCSPRSGDLSVYWYQQSLDQGLQFLIQYYNGEERAKGNILERFSAQQFPDLHSELNLSSLELGDSALYFCASSVGTGAGYNEQFFGPGTRLTVL.

This clonotype was found many times. The chain recombines TRBV10-3 with TRBJ2-1; 10 bases align to TRBD2. This CDR3 region has 15 residues. Germline assignment: CDR1 ENHRY and CDR2 SYGVKD. Trimming removed 6 bases from V and 5 bases from J; junction bases left unmatched: 7. The CDR3 loop reads CAIRDLAGEDNEQFF. In nucleotides, the CDR3 is TGTGCCATCAGAGACCTAGCGGGAGAGGACAATGAGCAGTTCTTC.

This clonotype has a count of ten or more. The rearrangement uses TRBV7-9 and TRBJ1-1; no reliable D call. CDR3 size: 12 residues. V shed 6 bases and J shed 1 base, with 6 bases lying between them. Germline CDR1 is SEHNR and CDR2 is FQNEAQ (reference sequence). CDR3 sequence: CASRLGNTEAFF. CDR3 in DNA: TGTGCCAGCAGACTAGGGAACACTGAAGCTTTCTTT.

The table lists this clonotype with a few counts. The rearrangement links TRBV12-3 or TRBV12-4 to TRBJ1-1; D remains unclear. Trimming left V 2 bases short and J 0 bases short, with 10 bases between. CDR3 length: 15 residues. CDR3 protein: CASSLQGPLNTEAFF. The CDR3 DNA sequence: TGTGCCAGCAGTTTACAAGGGCCACTGAACACTGAAGCTTTCTTT.

This clonotype was seen a handful of times. This chain links TRBV7-3 with TRBJ2-3; TRBD1 aligns across 12 bases. V gave up 0 bases and J gave up 4 bases; unmatched junction bases: 2. The CDR3 is 16 amino acids. CDR1 is SGHTA and CDR2 is FQGTGA in the germline V gene. CDR3 amino acids: CASSLTGTGGADTQYF. CDR3 DNA: TGTGCCAGCAGCTTAACGGGGACAGGGGGCGCAGATACGCAGTATTTT.

This clonotype was seen a handful of times. The chain combines TRBV28 with TRBJ2-1; 9 positions agree with TRBD1. Germline V gene sequence: CDR1 MDHEN, CDR2 SYDVKM. Trimming removed 10 bases from V and 0 bases from J; junction bases left unmatched: 7. This CDR3 region has 15 residues. The CDR3 loop reads CAIRQGGISYNEQFF. The CDR3 nucleotides are TGTGCCATCAGACAGGGGGGGATCTCCTACAATGAGCAGTTCTTC. The whole variable domain, remainder taken from reference TRBV28 and TRBJ2-1, is DVKVTQSSRYLVKRTGEKVFLECVQDMDHENMFWYRQDPGLGLRLIYFSYDVKMKEKGDIPEGYSVSREKKERFSLILESASTNQTSMYLCAIRQGGISYNEQFFGPGTRLTVL.

This clonotype was observed a handful of times. The V call is TRBV2, the J call TRBJ2-6; TRBD1 matches at 10 bases. Germline V gives CDR1 SNHLY, CDR2 FYNNEI. The V gene end was trimmed by 6 bases and the J gene end by 3 bases; junction bases not matched to a gene: 11. This CDR3 has 18 residues. CDR3 residues: CASRATGTGVGGANVLTF. CDR3 nucleotide sequence: TGTGCCAGCAGGGCAACCGGGACAGGGGTTGGTGGGGCCAACGTCCTGACTTTC.

There are a few counts of this clonotype. This sequence joins TRBV12-3 or TRBV12-4 and TRBJ1-5; tentatively, D is TRBD1 (5 bases). V was pared by 3 bases and J by 6 bases, with 9 bases between. This CDR3 spans 13 amino acids. Here the CDR3 DNA reads TGTGCCAGCAGTTTGGGGGTACTTCAGCCCCAGCATTTT. Translation gives CASSLGVLQPQHF.

This clonotype showed up many times. This CDR3 is CASSPRGRADTQYF. As DNA, the CDR3 is TGTGCCAGCAGTCCAAGGGGGAGGGCAGATACGCAGTATTTT. The chain carries TRBV6-1 and TRBJ2-3; D possibly corresponds to TRBD2 (7 bases). The CDR3 has 14 amino acids. Germline CDR1 reads MNHNS; CDR2 reads SASEGT. With 5 bases removed from V and 4 bases from J, the gap between germline ends came to 13 bases.